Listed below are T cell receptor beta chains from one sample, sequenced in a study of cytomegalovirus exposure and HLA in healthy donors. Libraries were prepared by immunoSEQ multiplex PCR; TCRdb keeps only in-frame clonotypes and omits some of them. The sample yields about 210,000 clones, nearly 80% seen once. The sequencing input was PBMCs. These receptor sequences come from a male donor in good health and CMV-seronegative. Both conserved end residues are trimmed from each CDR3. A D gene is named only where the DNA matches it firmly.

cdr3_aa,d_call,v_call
ASSLGPGTGVEKLF,TRBD1,TRBV5-6
ASSFARLANYGYT,-,TRBV28
ASDMDPSGGYNEQF,-,TRBV5-1
ASSLSGRAGNTIY,-,TRBV7-8
ASSRQGDTGELF,TRBD1,TRBV5-1
ASSLGAGTAPEQY,TRBD1,TRBV5-1
ASSWTSGSNEQF,TRBD2,TRBV11-2
ASSLAQGYGYT,-,TRBV11-1
ASSITRGEAF,-,TRBV19
ASSSGTSGETQY,TRBD2,TRBV7-6
ASSFIQQGFYNSPLH,-,TRBV28
ASSQPGTEAF,-,TRBV6-5
ASSLLAGQGYNEQF,-,TRBV27
ASSLRTSGTSPQEQF,TRBD2,TRBV5-6
ASSRGGVVAHTDTQY,-,TRBV11-3
ASSIGGYTEAF,-,TRBV4-3
AWTENYEQY,-,TRBV30
ASSPRTGFRDEQY,TRBD1,TRBV18
ASSYTRQDQELF,-,TRBV6-5
ASGGLVGTGELF,TRBD2,TRBV4-1
ASSMTGQTPYGYT,TRBD1,TRBV6-5
ATSKGVYNEQF,-,TRBV15
ASSLSFRQGGGYT,TRBD1,TRBV28
ASSLSRDRVLDLSTDTQY,TRBD1,TRBV7-7
ASSLQGDTGELF,TRBD1,TRBV7-2
ASSLEFNRRSTGNTIY,-,TRBV5-1
ASSLVARNYGYT,-,TRBV7-8
ASSYTGQRGGYT,TRBD1,TRBV6-5
ASSFSGTNTGELF,TRBD2,TRBV5-1
SSSLASAYEQY,-,TRBV7-9
ASKVGGSSTDTQY,TRBD2,TRBV19
ASSQDSGANTEAF,-,TRBV4-3
ASSLKNRVRYT,-,TRBV14
ASSLDGRKETQY,-,TRBV5-1
ASSPSTGVLNTEAF,-,TRBV4-2
ASSGSTPHGYNEQF,-,TRBV25-1
AWSVRGDKGYEQY,-,TRBV30
ASSQEYYIPGELF,-,TRBV14
ASSLARASGSYEQY,TRBD2,TRBV27
ASSLGRMGETQY,-,TRBV7-9
ASSIQTPTGSYEQF,-,TRBV7-6
ASSVRDSNQPQH,-,TRBV19
ASSIYSIRDRNVNTEAF,TRBD1,TRBV11-2
ASSRLAGGPSWEKTQY,TRBD2,TRBV7-9
ASSRSGSEKLF,-,TRBV5-1
ASSPIPTSGPYNEQF,TRBD2,TRBV7-3
ASSVRGDAGTEAF,-,TRBV9
ASSFRQGYEQY,-,TRBV27
ASSAFTGGAADTQY,TRBD2,TRBV10-2
ASKGAEEETQY,TRBD1,TRBV5-1
ASSSTLAGGPLNEQF,TRBD2,TRBV5-1
ASSQGGTVADTQY,-,TRBV11-3
SVQGPINTGELF,-,TRBV29-1
ASSLASGVPTNEKLF,-,TRBV5-4
ASSPLAGGADTQY,TRBD2,TRBV18
ASGLGDRNNEQF,TRBD1,TRBV12-5
ASRRQGWDEQF,TRBD1,TRBV19
ASSLNSEQY,-,TRBV13
ASRDWSYNEQF,-,TRBV6-5